These 27 T cell receptor beta chains were all obtained from the same sample, sequenced in a study of blood T cell repertoires in COVID-19. Libraries were prepared by immunoSEQ multiplex PCR; TCRdb keeps only in-frame clonotypes and omits some of them. The sample contains about 290,000 clones, roughly 86% of which appear only once. Sequencing was performed on peripheral blood. These TCRs come from a woman in her 30s with COVID-19, enrolled during active disease.

This clone is a singleton in its sample. CDR3 in DNA: TGTGCCAGCAGTCGCCCAGGACAGGGGTATCAGCCCCAGCATTTT. The encoded protein is CASSRPGQGYQPQHF. The rearrangement joins TRBV28 to TRBJ1-5, with 9 bases that match TRBD1. The V and J ends lost 5 bases and 5 bases, in that order; junction bases with no gene match: 7. This CDR3 has 15 residues. Germline CDR1 is MDHEN and CDR2 is SYDVKM.

The gene calls are TRBV21-1 and TRBJ2-5; no DNA check was done on the table's D call, TRBD1. TRBV21-1 is a pseudogene segment. The CDR3 runs 15 residues. The CDR3 DNA sequence: TGTGCCAGCAGCAAACCACAGGAGACACAAGAGACCCAGTACTTC. Its translation is CASSKPQETQETQYF.

V gene TRBV14 combines with J gene TRBJ1-1, with 9 bases fitting TRBD1. Trimming cost V 5 bases and J 5 bases; bases outside gene matches: 6. Germline V gene lookup returns CDR1 SGHDN and CDR2 FVKESK. This CDR3 is built from 14 residues. This chain's CDR3 is CASSKWDRVTEAFF. The CDR3, as DNA: TGTGCCAGCAGCAAATGGGACAGGGTGACTGAAGCTTTCTTT.

This clone is a singleton in its sample. The chain combines TRBV19 with TRBJ1-5; D is ambiguous. Germline V CDR1 and CDR2: LNHDA, SQIVND (reference sequence). V shed 1 base and J shed 4 bases, with 8 bases lying between them. The CDR3 sequence is 14 residues long. The chain's CDR3 is CASSIGHPNQPQHF. CDR3 bases: TGTGCCAGTAGTATAGGACATCCTAATCAGCCCCAGCATTTT.

This clone was found once. The gene calls are TRBV10-3 and TRBJ2-7; no reliable D call. Deletions cut 0 bases from V and 4 bases from J, with 7 bases between. The germline gives CDR1 ENHRY, CDR2 SYGVKD. The CDR3 is 13 amino acids. The CDR3 DNA sequence: TGTGCCATCAGTGAGTCTAACAGATACGAGCAGTACTTC. It specifies CAISESNRYEQYF.

The chain employs TRBV6-5 and TRBJ2-2; 12 nucleotides line up with TRBD2. This CDR3 comprises 15 residues. Germline CDR1 reads MNHEY; CDR2 reads SVGAGI. V lost 7 bases, J lost 5 bases, and 5 bases stayed unmatched. CDR3 coding DNA: TGTGCCAGCACTAGCGGGGGGGCCAGGACCGGGGAGCTGTTTTTT. Amino acid sequence: CASTSGGARTGELFF.

A remark on this clone: One end of the junction varies from germline; a read error may be responsible. The gene calls are TRBV11-2 and TRBJ2-1; 7 bases fit TRBD1. The CDR3 spans 15 residues. Germline V lookup: CDR1 SGHAT, CDR2 FQNNGV. The CDR3 is CASSLDRVVYNEQFF. CDR3 DNA sequence: TGTGCCAGCAGCCTAGACAGGGTGGTCTACAATGAGCAGTTCTTC.

The CDR3 here is CASSQSTDQTVQYF. CDR3 in DNA: TGTGCCAGCAGCCAATCGACCGACCAGACTGTGCAGTATTTT. The J gene is TRBJ2-3, the V gene TRBV16; D is uncertain. The V end lost 0 bases, the J end lost 11 bases, and 15 bases lay between the germline ends. Looked up from germline, CDR1 is KGHSY and CDR2 is FQNENV. CDR3 length: 14 residues. Filled out from reference TRBV16 and TRBJ2-3, the complete variable domain reads GEEVAQTPKHLVRGEGQKAKLYCAPIKGHSYVFWYQQVLKNEFKFLISFQNENVFDETGMPKERFSAKCLPNSPCSLEIQATKLEDSAVYFCASSQSTDQTVQYFGPGTRLTVL.

The J gene is TRBJ2-1, the V gene TRBV9, with D unclear. The germline CDR1 and CDR2 sequences are SGDLS and YYNGEE. This CDR3 spans 13 amino acids. Trimming stripped 2 bases from V and 4 bases from J, with 7 bases between. This CDR3 reads CASSVEAYNEQFF. The CDR3 DNA reads as TGTGCCAGCAGCGTCGAGGCTTACAATGAGCAGTTCTTC.

The rearrangement uses TRBV19 and TRBJ1-5, with D perhaps matching TRBD1 (6 bases). Trimming took off 7 bases at V and 1 base at J, with 17 bases between the two ends. This CDR3 is 16 amino acids long. Germline V gene sequence: CDR1 LNHDA, CDR2 SQIVND (reference sequence). The DNA of the CDR3 is TGTGCCAGTACCTGGGGGGGGCGAATGAGCAATCAGCCCCAGCATTTT. It codes for CASTWGGRMSNQPQHF. The full variable domain, rest sourced from reference TRBV19 and TRBJ1-5, is DGGITQSPKYLFRKEGQNVTLSCEQNLNHDAMYWYRQDPGQGLRLIYYSQIVNDFQKGDIAEGYSVSREKKESFPLTVTSAQKNPTAFYLCASTWGGRMSNQPQHFGDGTRLSIL.

This clone turned up a few times. The chain employs TRBV2 and TRBJ2-7; D is uncertain. The CDR3 length is 12 residues. V was clipped by 6 bases and J by 6 bases, with 12 bases between them. Germline CDR1 SNHLY, CDR2 FYNNEI. This CDR3 is CASRPVFSEQYF. In nucleotides, the CDR3 is TGTGCCAGCAGACCGGTATTTTCCGAGCAGTACTTC. The whole variable domain, filled in from reference TRBV2 and TRBJ2-7, reads EPEVTQTPSHQVTQMGQEVILRCVPISNHLYFYWYRQILGQKVEFLVSFYNNEISEKSEIFDDQFSVERPDGSNFTLKIRSTKLEDSAMYFCASRPVFSEQYFGPGTRLTVT.

This chain links TRBV27 with TRBJ2-1; 7 bases are shared with TRBD2. V lost 0 bases to trimming and J lost 7 bases; unmatched junction nucleotides: 3. Germline loops: CDR1 MNHEY, CDR2 SMNVEV (reference sequence). The CDR3 covers 14 residues. CDR3 protein: CASSLSPSGNEQFF. The CDR3 DNA reads as TGTGCCAGCAGTTTATCCCCTAGCGGTAATGAGCAGTTCTTC.

The J gene is TRBJ1-2, the V gene TRBV6-5; TRBD1 agrees at 8 bases. CDR1 and CDR2 from the germline V gene are MNHEY and SVGAGI. V dropped 4 bases and J dropped 8; count of bases not matched to a gene: 9. This CDR3 spans 14 amino acids. The CDR3 region is CASSSPGTGEGYTF. CDR3 bases: TGTGCCAGCAGTTCGCCCGGGACAGGTGAAGGCTACACCTTC.

The chain couples TRBV28 to TRBJ1-2; D is ambiguous. The CDR3 consists of 14 residues. Germline loops: CDR1 MDHEN, CDR2 SYDVKM. V was shortened by 3 bases and J by 6 bases, with 14 bases between the two germline ends. CDR3 region: CASSFLSTVNGYTF. CDR3 sequence (DNA): TGTGCCAGCAGTTTTCTCTCTACGGTGAATGGCTACACCTTC.

This rearrangement joins TRBV19 to TRBJ1-5; D is unresolved. Germline CDR1 is LNHDA and CDR2 is SQIVND (reference sequence). Trimming left V 7 bases short and J 0 bases short, with 19 bases between. This CDR3 is 17 amino acids long. The CDR3 sequence is CASTLGPGIYSNQPQHF. CDR3 in DNA: TGTGCCAGTACCCTAGGGCCCGGGATTTATAGCAATCAGCCCCAGCATTTT.

This clone has a handful of counts. The J gene is TRBJ2-7, the V gene TRBV4-1, with a possible D match to TRBD1 (5 bases). From germline, CDR1 is MGHRA and CDR2 YSYEKL. V was clipped by 1 base and J by 5 bases, with 15 bases between them. The CDR3 has 15 residues. CDR3 coding DNA: TGCGCCAGCAGCCAAGGCCTCCAGGGATCGGACGAGCAGTACTTC. Encoded protein: CASSQGLQGSDEQYF.

V usage is TRBV5-5 and J usage is TRBJ2-1, with 9 positions matching TRBD2. Germline CDR1 and CDR2: SGHKS and YYEKEE (reference sequence). With V trimmed by 3 bases and J by 4 bases, 5 bases remained unmatched. The CDR3 consists of 15 residues. In DNA, the CDR3 is TGTGCCAGCAGCTCCAAGCGGGGGGTTTACAATGAGCAGTTCTTC. The encoded protein is CASSSKRGVYNEQFF. Full variable domain (rest looked up from reference TRBV5-5 and TRBJ2-1): DAGVTQSPTHLIKTRGQQVTLRCSPISGHKSVSWYQQVLGQGPQFIFQYYEKEERGRGNFPDRFSARQFPNYSSELNVNALLLGDSALYLCASSSKRGVYNEQFFGPGTRLTVL.

The genes are TRBV27 and TRBJ2-7, with a tentative D call TRBD1 (5 bases). V was pared by 3 bases and J by 0 bases, with 6 bases between. The CDR3 consists of 13 residues. In germline, CDR1 is MNHEY, CDR2 SMNVEV (reference sequence). The CDR3 protein is CASSLTVSYEQYF. CDR3 DNA sequence: TGTGCCAGCAGTTTGACAGTCTCCTACGAGCAGTACTTC.

The chain is built from TRBV6-9 and TRBJ1-5, with unresolved D. The CDR3 covers 15 residues. V lost 0 bases to trimming and J lost 6 bases, with 12 bases between them. CDR1 is MNHGY, CDR2 SVAAGI, per germline. CDR3 nucleotide sequence: TGTGCCAGCAGTTATTCGCACAGTCGGTGTCAGCCCCAGCATTTT. Protein product: CASSYSHSRCQPQHF.

The chain is built from TRBV2 and TRBJ1-1, with D hard to call. The CDR3 runs to 11 residues. Trimming removed 6 bases from V and 1 base from J, with 3 bases in between. Germline V lookup: CDR1 SNHLY, CDR2 FYNNEI. CDR3 nucleotides: TGTGCCAGCAGAGCGAACACTGAAGCTTTCTTT. This translates into CASRANTEAFF.

The genes are TRBV27 and TRBJ1-4; the match to TRBD1 covers 7 bases. The CDR3 has 16 residues. Germline loops: CDR1 MNHEY, CDR2 SMNVEV (reference sequence). J was trimmed by 7 bases and V by 5 bases; bases with no gene match: 13. The CDR3 DNA reads as TGTGCCAGCAGTGAGAGTCTTCAGGGGGTAGGTGAAAAACTGTTTTTT. Amino acid sequence: CASSESLQGVGEKLFF.

The chain links TRBV3-1 (or the pseudogene TRBV3-2) to TRBJ1-4, with 7 bases lining up with TRBD1. J lost 7 bases, V lost 8 bases, and 7 bases had no gene match. The V gene's germline CDR1 is LGHDT and CDR2 YNNKEL (reference sequence). The CDR3 runs to 13 residues. Here the CDR3 reads CASESTGVEKLFF. The CDR3 region has the DNA TGTGCCAGCGAGAGCACAGGGGTTGAAAAACTGTTTTTT.

The V gene is TRBV6-2 or TRBV6-3, the J gene TRBJ2-7; no reliable D call. This CDR3 spans 13 amino acids. V was shortened by 6 bases and J by 9 bases, with 18 bases between the two germline ends. Germline V gene sequence: CDR1 MNHEY, CDR2 SVGEGT. CDR3 protein: CASSAIFSSPQYF. As DNA, the CDR3 is TGTGCCAGCAGCGCGATTTTCTCATCCCCGCAGTACTTC.

Only one count was recorded for this clone. V usage is TRBV28 and J usage is TRBJ1-6; D unresolved. V shed 6 bases and J shed 0 bases, with 18 bases lying between them. This CDR3 region has 18 residues. The germline gives CDR1 MDHEN, CDR2 SYDVKM. The CDR3 spells CASSRLGGGSSYNSPLHF. The CDR3 nucleotides read TGTGCCAGCAGCCGCTTAGGTGGCGGGAGCTCCTATAATTCACCCCTCCACTTT. The full variable domain, with the rest looked up from reference TRBV28 and TRBJ1-6, is DVKVTQSSRYLVKRTGEKVFLECVQDMDHENMFWYRQDPGLGLRLIYFSYDVKMKEKGDIPEGYSVSREKKERFSLILESASTNQTSMYLCASSRLGGGSSYNSPLHFGNGTRLTVT.

The rearrangement links TRBV7-2 to TRBJ2-3, with a possible D match to TRBD1 (5 bases). Germline V lookup: CDR1 SGHTA, CDR2 FQGNSA. Trimming shortened V by 4 bases and J by 0 bases, and 14 bases separated the two germline ends. The CDR3 has 16 residues. The CDR3 nucleotides read TGTGCCAGCAGCTATCGCCTGACAGCTAGCACAGATACGCAGTATTTT. Encoded protein: CASSYRLTASTDTQYF.

This clone was observed a handful of times. Other DNA variants within this sample encode the same CDR3. The chain joins TRBV10-3 to TRBJ1-1; D gene unclear. V lost 3 bases and J 3 bases, leaving 11 bases between the germline ends. The germline V gene encodes CDR1 ENHRY and CDR2 SYGVKD. The CDR3 runs 14 residues. The CDR3 loop reads CAISDRGRDTEAFF. The DNA for the CDR3 is TGTGCCATCAGTGACCGGGGTAGGGACACTGAAGCTTTCTTT.

This chain uses TRBV30 with TRBJ1-3; D ambiguous. This CDR3 comprises 16 residues. The ends were cut back, 4 bases at V and 4 bases at J, with 20 bases in the middle. CDR1 and CDR2 from the germline V gene are GTSNPN and SVGIG (reference sequence). In DNA, the CDR3 is TGTGCCTGGACAGAACGATACAATTTTCAAGGAAACACCATATATTTT. This translates into CAWTERYNFQGNTIYF.